The next 7 T cell receptor beta chains were all read from a single sample in a study of long-term antiretroviral therapy in people with HIV. An immunoSEQ assay, version v3.0, was performed at survey level. The assay was immunoSEQ multiplex PCR, and TCRdb's table has in-frame clones only and misses some. Of about 43,000 clones listed, approximately 89% were seen once; the top ten hold approximately 5%. The sequenced sample was unsorted PBMCs, obtained 0.1 years before starting antiretroviral therapy. The receptor source for this set is a woman aged 45 to 65 with HIV.

The V and J genes are TRBV6-6 and TRBJ2-7, with 10 nucleotides matching TRBD1. This CDR3 region has 15 residues. The junction had 9 bases not matched to a gene; V was cut back by 7 bases and J by 3 bases. The germline gives CDR1 MNHNY, CDR2 SVGAGI (reference sequence). CDR3 in DNA: TGTGCCAGCAACGGCCGGGACAGGGGCCGCTACGAGCAGTACTTC. Amino acid sequence: CASNGRDRGRYEQYF.

The chain combines TRBV30 with TRBJ1-1; D gene uncertain. The CDR3 loop spans 13 amino acids. The germline V and J ends were trimmed by 0 bases and 3 bases, with 8 bases remaining between them. Germline loops: CDR1 GTSNPN, CDR2 SVGIG (reference sequence). Here the CDR3 reads CAWSVTPYTEAFF. For the CDR3, the DNA is TGTGCCTGGAGTGTGACCCCATACACTGAAGCTTTCTTT.

CDR3 coding DNA: TGTGCCAGCAGCTTGGACTATAGCTCCTACAATGAGCAGTTCTTC. This sequence encodes CASSLDYSSYNEQFF. The chain combines TRBV5-8 with TRBJ2-1, with D unclear. Looked up from germline, CDR1 is SGHTS and CDR2 is YDEGEE. Trimming left V 0 bases short and J 0 bases short, with 7 bases between. The CDR3 extends over 15 amino acids.

V usage is TRBV27 and J usage is TRBJ2-7; TRBD1 matches at 10 bases. V lost 5 bases to trimming and J lost 3 bases; unmatched junction nucleotides: 7. The length of the CDR3 is 15 residues. Germline V gene sequence: CDR1 MNHEY, CDR2 SMNVEV (reference sequence). The CDR3 is CASSGLGTGVYEQYF. The CDR3 DNA reads as TGTGCCAGCAGTGGGCTAGGGACAGGGGTCTACGAGCAGTACTTC.

The chain is built from TRBV15 and TRBJ2-6; TRBD2 is a possible D gene (6 bases). V was trimmed by 0 bases and J by 10 bases, leaving 16 bases between them. The CDR3 length is 16 residues. Germline values: CDR1 LNHNV, CDR2 YYDKDF (reference sequence). CDR3: CATSREGGRGLNVLTF. The CDR3 coding sequence is TGTGCCACCAGCAGAGAGGGGGGTCGAGGGCTAAACGTCCTGACTTTC.

V usage is TRBV27 and J usage is TRBJ2-1; tentative D call: TRBD1 (6 bases). Germline CDR1 reads MNHEY; CDR2 reads SMNVEV (reference sequence). V was clipped by 1 base and J by 8 bases, with 18 bases between them. The length of the CDR3 is 16 residues. CDR3 in amino acids: CASSLLGDTRLDEQFF. The CDR3 DNA follows: TGTGCCAGCAGTTTATTAGGGGACACCCGATTGGATGAGCAGTTCTTC.

This clone was found once. This chain connects TRBV7-2 to TRBJ2-1, with 8 bases lining up with TRBD2. The CDR3 is 15 residues long. Germline values: CDR1 SGHTA, CDR2 FQGNSA. The V gene end was trimmed by 1 base and the J gene end by 9 bases; junction bases not matched to a gene: 8. The CDR3 region has the DNA TGTGCCAGCAGCTTAGAGGGGACTAGTATTGTTGAGCAGTTCTTC. It yields the protein CASSLEGTSIVEQFF.